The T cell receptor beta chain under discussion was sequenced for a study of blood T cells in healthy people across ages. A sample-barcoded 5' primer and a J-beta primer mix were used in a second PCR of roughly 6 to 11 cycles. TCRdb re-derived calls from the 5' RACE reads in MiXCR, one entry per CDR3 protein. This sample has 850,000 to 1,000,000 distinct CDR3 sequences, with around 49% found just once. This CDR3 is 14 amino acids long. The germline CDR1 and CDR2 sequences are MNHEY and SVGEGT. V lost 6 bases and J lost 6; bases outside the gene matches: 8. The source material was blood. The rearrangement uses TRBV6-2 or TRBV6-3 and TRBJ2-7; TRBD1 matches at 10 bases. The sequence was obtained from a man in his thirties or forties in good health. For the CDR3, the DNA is TGTGCCAGCAGACACCGGGACAGGGGTGCCGAGCAGTACTTC. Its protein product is CASRHRDRGAEQYF.